Shown below are 29 T cell receptor beta chains from a single sample sequenced in a study of T cell clones after liver transplantation. Only in-frame clones appear in the TCRdb table, and some are missing; sequencing was by immunoSEQ multiplex PCR. This table holds roughly 70,000 clones, about 88% found once. The sample consisted of CD4+ T cells from blood, taken before liver transplant. The receptors come from a human donor who received a liver transplant.

The chain links TRBV2 to TRBJ2-5; no definite D call. V was cut by 5 bases and J by 2 bases, with 18 bases left in between. The CDR3 length is 16 residues. Germline values: CDR1 SNHLY, CDR2 FYNNEI. Here the CDR3 DNA reads TGTGCCAGCAGTCCCCGACTGAGTAGCTTACAAGAGACCCAGTACTTC. This encodes CASSPRLSSLQETQYF.

This clone was picked up one time. This chain joins TRBV10-1 and TRBJ2-7; 10 bases fit TRBD2. Germline CDR1 WNHNN, CDR2 SYGVQD (reference sequence). The V gene end was trimmed by 8 bases and the J gene end by 3 bases; junction bases not matched to a gene: 10. This CDR3 is built from 15 residues. The DNA of the CDR3 is TGCGCCAGCTCTCCGAGCGGGAGGGCTGACTACGAGCAGTACTTC. This sequence encodes CASSPSGRADYEQYF.

V gene TRBV5-1 combines with J gene TRBJ1-1, with 8 bases fitting TRBD1. V gave up 4 bases and J gave up 4 bases; unmatched junction bases: 6. Per the germline V gene, CDR1 is SGHRS and CDR2 is YFSETQ. This CDR3 comprises 14 residues. The CDR3 coding sequence is TGCGCCAGCAGCCTACAGGGGGAAATCACTGAAGCTTTCTTT. Amino acids: CASSLQGEITEAFF.

The V call is TRBV5-1, the J call TRBJ1-2; D ambiguous. This CDR3 has 17 residues. Germline CDR1 is SGHRS and CDR2 is YFSETQ. V was cut by 0 bases and J by 6 bases, with 21 bases left in between. CDR3 sequence: CASSLAFWDEKENGYTF. The CDR3 DNA is TGCGCCAGCAGCTTGGCTTTCTGGGATGAGAAGGAAAATGGCTACACCTTC. The full variable domain, rest sourced from reference TRBV5-1 and TRBJ1-2, is KAGVTQTPRYLIKTRGQQVTLSCSPISGHRSVSWYQQTPGQGLQFLFEYFSETQRNKGNFPGRFSGRQFSNSRSEMNVSTLELGDSALYLCASSLAFWDEKENGYTFGSGTRLTVV.

The chain combines TRBV12-2 with TRBJ2-7; the DNA was not compared with TRBD2, the D call given in the table. TRBV12-2 represents a pseudogene. The CDR3 contains 15 residues. The CDR3 DNA sequence: TGTGCAAGTCGCTTAGTTCTAGCGTCCTCCTACGAGCAGTACTTC. Translation: CASRLVLASSYEQYF.

This chain joins TRBV28 and TRBJ2-7; D call uncertain. Germline V gene lookup returns CDR1 MDHEN and CDR2 SYDVKM. Trimming stripped 6 bases from V and 0 bases from J, with 21 bases between. The CDR3 runs to 17 residues. CDR3 protein: CASSPRMGWISSYEQYF. For the CDR3, the DNA is TGTGCCAGCAGCCCCCGGATGGGGTGGATTAGCTCCTACGAGCAGTACTTC. The full variable domain, its missing parts supplied by reference TRBV28 and TRBJ2-7, is DVKVTQSSRYLVKRTGEKVFLECVQDMDHENMFWYRQDPGLGLRLIYFSYDVKMKEKGDIPEGYSVSREKKERFSLILESASTNQTSMYLCASSPRMGWISSYEQYFGPGTRLTVT.

The chain links TRBV5-1 to TRBJ2-3; D uncertain. V was pared by 1 base and J by 2 bases, with 8 bases between. CDR1 is SGHRS, CDR2 YFSETQ, per germline. The CDR3 contains 14 residues. The CDR3 bases are TGCGCCAGCAGCTTGTGGAGATACACAGATACGCAGTATTTT. This codes for CASSLWRYTDTQYF.

A remark on this clone: The junction departs from germline at one end; a sequencing error may be responsible. The chain joins TRBV2 to TRBJ1-5; D is unresolved. This CDR3 is built from 14 residues. Germline CDR1 and CDR2: SNHLY and FYNNEI. CDR3 DNA sequence: TGTGCCAGCAGTGAAACCGGCAGCAGTCAGCCCCAGCATTTT. It yields the protein CASSETGSSQPQHF.

The V gene is TRBV28, the J gene TRBJ1-5; TRBD1 matches at 8 bases. Germline V gene lookup returns CDR1 MDHEN and CDR2 SYDVKM. This CDR3 contains 15 residues. V was clipped by 5 bases and J by 1 base; unmatched bases: 4. DNA of the CDR3: TGTGCCAGCAGTCCAGACAGGGGAAGCAATCAGCCCCAGCATTTT. Translation gives CASSPDRGSNQPQHF. The full variable domain, with the rest looked up from reference TRBV28 and TRBJ1-5, is DVKVTQSSRYLVKRTGEKVFLECVQDMDHENMFWYRQDPGLGLRLIYFSYDVKMKEKGDIPEGYSVSREKKERFSLILESASTNQTSMYLCASSPDRGSNQPQHFGDGTRLSIL.

Written as DNA, the CDR3 is TGTGCTAGTGGTTTGGCCGCCGGTGGGTTTGGGTACAATGAGCAGTTCTTC. Translation: CASGLAAGGFGYNEQFF. The genes are TRBV12-5 and TRBJ2-1; D unresolved. V lost 1 base and J lost 4, with 17 bases in between. The CDR3 spans 17 residues. Germline CDR1 LGHNT, CDR2 FRNRAP.

The V call is TRBV2, the J call TRBJ2-5; 8 positions match TRBD2. Per germline, CDR1 SNHLY and CDR2 FYNNEI. The CDR3 loop spans 16 amino acids. With 4 bases clipped from V and 2 bases from J, the junction kept 9 bases outside the gene matches. The CDR3 is CASSAASGRGQETQYF. In DNA form, the CDR3 reads TGTGCCAGCAGTGCCGCAAGCGGGAGAGGACAAGAGACCCAGTACTTC. Combining the CDR3 with reference TRBV2 and TRBJ2-5 gives the whole variable domain EPEVTQTPSHQVTQMGQEVILRCVPISNHLYFYWYRQILGQKVEFLVSFYNNEISEKSEIFDDQFSVERPDGSNFTLKIRSTKLEDSAMYFCASSAASGRGQETQYFGPGTRLLVL.

The chain couples TRBV11-1 to TRBJ2-1; D may be TRBD2 (5 bases). With 1 base removed from V and 0 bases from J, the gap between germline ends came to 7 bases. Germline lookup yields CDR1 SGHAT and CDR2 FQDESV (reference sequence). This CDR3 contains 15 residues. The CDR3 reads CASSLGGNSYNEQFF. DNA for the CDR3: TGTGCCAGCAGCTTAGGAGGGAACTCCTACAATGAGCAGTTCTTC.

The chain has TRBV4-3 and TRBJ1-2; a possible D gene is TRBD1 (5 bases). V lost 4 bases and J lost 8, with 14 bases in between. This CDR3 is built from 13 residues. The V gene's germline CDR1 is LGHNA and CDR2 YSLEER. The DNA for the CDR3 is TGCGCCAGCAGCCCGGAAAACAGGCGGGGCTACACCTTC. It specifies CASSPENRRGYTF.

The chain joins TRBV15 to TRBJ1-4, with D possibly TRBD1 on 5 matching bases. Germline V gene data show CDR1 as LNHNV and CDR2 as YYDKDF (reference sequence). The CDR3 covers 14 residues. Trimming took 8 bases from V and 0 from J, leaving 10 bases between them. CDR3 protein: CATAPQATNEKLFF. CDR3 bases: TGTGCCACCGCTCCACAGGCAACTAATGAAAAACTGTTTTTT.

This chain connects TRBV4-3 to TRBJ1-4, with D unclear. Germline-derived CDR1 and CDR2 are LGHNA and YSLEER. Trimming cost V 1 base and J 8 bases, with 11 bases left between them. The CDR3 spans 14 residues. CDR3 DNA sequence: TGCGCCAGCAGCCAAGTGGGGATTGGAGAAAAACTGTTTTTT. Protein: CASSQVGIGEKLFF.

The chain couples TRBV2 to TRBJ1-5, with TRBD1 as a possible D gene (6 bases). Germline-derived CDR1 and CDR2 are SNHLY and FYNNEI. This CDR3 spans 14 amino acids. V lost 7 bases to trimming and J lost 3 bases, with 13 bases between them. The CDR3 is CASNPDRNNQPQHF. The CDR3 nucleotides are TGTGCCAGCAATCCCGACAGGAACAATCAGCCCCAGCATTTT.

J is TRBJ2-1 and V is TRBV28, with 10 bases lining up with TRBD2. V lost 8 bases, J lost 2 bases, and 12 bases stayed unmatched. This CDR3 comprises 17 residues. Germline assignment: CDR1 MDHEN and CDR2 SYDVKM. In nucleotides, the CDR3 is TGTGCCAGCGCTCCTCTAGCGGGAGATAAGGCCTACAATGAGCAGTTCTTC. As protein: CASAPLAGDKAYNEQFF.

This chain uses TRBV6-5 with TRBJ1-2, with D unresolved. From germline, CDR1 is MNHEY and CDR2 SVGAGI. The CDR3 length is 15 residues. Trimming cost V 2 bases and J 0 bases, with 10 bases left between them. The CDR3 sequence is CASSYEARSNYGYTF. As DNA, the CDR3 is TGTGCCAGCAGTTACGAGGCCAGATCTAACTATGGCTACACCTTC.

The chain recombines TRBV4-2 with TRBJ2-2; 10 bases align to TRBD2. V was pared by 1 base and J by 5 bases, with 7 bases of the junction left unmatched. The CDR3 loop spans 17 amino acids. Germline CDR1 is LGHNA and CDR2 is YNFKEQ. CDR3 loop: CASSQATQREGTGELFF. The CDR3 nucleotides are TGTGCCAGCAGCCAAGCTACCCAGCGGGAGGGAACCGGGGAGCTGTTTTTT.

The chain couples TRBV2 to TRBJ2-1; TRBD1 is a possible D gene (6 bases). The CDR3 is 14 residues long. V gave up 9 bases and J gave up 4 bases, with 16 bases separating them. Germline lookup yields CDR1 SNHLY and CDR2 FYNNEI. DNA of the CDR3: TGTGCCAGTGTTCGGCAGGGACAATACAATGAGCAGTTCTTC. Protein sequence: CASVRQGQYNEQFF.

The count of this clone is one. The rearrangement links TRBV12-5 to TRBJ1-5; D might be TRBD1 (5 bases). The CDR3 loop spans 15 amino acids. The germline V and J ends were trimmed by 5 bases and 7 bases, with 18 bases remaining between them. The germline V gene has CDR1 LGHNT and CDR2 FRNRAP. Written as DNA, the CDR3 is TGTGCTAGTGGTCCCCCTAGCGGGACTGGGCAGCCCCAGCATTTT. It encodes CASGPPSGTGQPQHF.

The V call is TRBV5-1, the J call TRBJ1-4; D is unresolved. The V and J ends lost 4 bases and 3 bases respectively, with 7 bases between them. The germline V gene has CDR1 SGHRS and CDR2 YFSETQ. The CDR3 totals 13 residues. The CDR3 nucleotides read TGCGCCAGCAGCCCTAATCCTAATGAAAAACTGTTTTTT. Encoded protein: CASSPNPNEKLFF.

V usage is TRBV19 and J usage is TRBJ2-3, with 9 positions matching TRBD2. Germline CDR1 LNHDA, CDR2 SQIVND (reference sequence). V shed 5 bases, J shed 11 bases, and the junction held 14 bases outside the gene matches. The CDR3 consists of 15 residues. CDR3 region: CASSERPGLALGQYF. CDR3 in DNA: TGTGCCAGTAGTGAGAGGCCGGGACTAGCTCTAGGGCAGTATTTT.

CDR3 in DNA: TGCGCCAGCAGCCACCTAGCGGGAGACGAGACCCAGTACTTC. This gives the protein CASSHLAGDETQYF. This chain joins TRBV4-1 and TRBJ2-5; 10 nucleotides line up with TRBD2. Germline V gene data show CDR1 as MGHRA and CDR2 as YSYEKL. The CDR3 has 14 residues. V lost 3 bases and J lost 5; bases outside the gene matches: 3.

The count of this clone is one. The rearrangement uses TRBV11-3 and TRBJ1-2; D perhaps matches TRBD1 (5 bases). The germline gives CDR1 SGHNT, CDR2 YENEEA. V lost 4 bases, J lost 7 bases, and 16 bases lay in between. The CDR3 is 14 residues long. The CDR3 loop is CASSSPLQGVGYTF. As DNA, the CDR3 is TGTGCCAGCAGCTCGCCCCTTCAAGGGGTTGGCTACACCTTC.

This chain's CDR3 is CASSLRGRVDSDTQYF. CDR3 in DNA: TGTGCCAGCAGCTTGCGTGGGAGGGTAGATTCAGATACGCAGTATTTT. The chain combines TRBV7-2 with TRBJ2-3; 7 bases are shared with TRBD2. This CDR3 region has 16 residues. The trim removed 3 bases at V and 4 bases at J, leaving 10 bases unmatched. The germline CDR1 and CDR2 sequences are SGHTA and FQGNSA.

This clone was picked up one time. The chain employs TRBV11-1 and TRBJ2-3; tentatively, D is TRBD2 (5 bases). CDR1 and CDR2 from the germline V gene are SGHAT and FQDESV (reference sequence). Trimming left V 5 bases short and J 5 bases short, with 11 bases between. The CDR3 covers 13 residues. CDR3 sequence reads: CASSTRAEDTQYF. CDR3 nucleotides: TGTGCCAGCAGCACGCGGGCGGAAGATACGCAGTATTTT. Full variable domain (outside the CDR3, taken from reference TRBV11-1 and TRBJ2-3): EAEVAQSPRYKITEKSQAVAFWCDPISGHATLYWYRQILGQGPELLVQFQDESVVDDSQLPKDRFSAERLKGVDSTLKIQPAELGDSAMYLCASSTRAEDTQYFGPGTRLTVL.

In its sample, this clone was seen a few times. Different DNA sequences within this sample yield the same CDR3. The V gene is TRBV7-9, the J gene TRBJ1-2, with D tentatively TRBD1 (6 bases). The length of the CDR3 is 13 residues. From germline, CDR1 is SEHNR and CDR2 FQNEAQ (reference sequence). V lost 5 bases, J lost 2 bases, and 9 bases lay in between. The CDR3 sequence: CASSHGQNYGYTF. The CDR3 bases are TGTGCCAGCAGCCACGGACAGAACTATGGCTACACCTTC.

The chain is built from TRBV4-3 and TRBJ1-3; D gene ambiguous. Germline V gives CDR1 LGHNA, CDR2 YSLEER. The CDR3 has 16 residues. V lost 3 bases, J lost 2 bases, and 14 bases lay in between. The CDR3 region is CASSQGLQETGNTIYF. The CDR3 nucleotides read TGCGCCAGCAGCCAGGGTCTACAAGAGACTGGAAACACCATATATTTT.